The clone carrying this TCR beta chain was seen only a few times. Its specificity is unknown. This record belongs to a study of blood T cells in healthy people across ages. Study results and limitations: Across samples, TCR beta diversity tracked strongly with naive T cell percentage.

V lost 7 bases and J lost 9; bases outside the gene matches: 7. The V gene's germline CDR1 is SNHLY and CDR2 FYNNEI. The length of the CDR3 is 13 residues. Sample-barcoded 5' priming and a J-beta primer mix drove a second PCR of about 6 to 12 cycles. TCRdb reanalysed the 5' RACE reads using MiXCR and keeps one entry per CDR3 protein. The sample holds some 760,000 distinct CDR3 sequences, 25% seen once. The same data also contributed to another study, on T cells of mothers and their children. That study reports: Each child contributed around 3 million TCR beta CDR3 reads, while each mother contributed over 9.5 million.

This sequence originates from a boy younger than 18 in good health. The sequenced sample was blood. The V call is TRBV2, the J call TRBJ2-1; 9 nucleotides line up with TRBD2. The CDR3 loop is CASTRQTSGEQFF. The CDR3 DNA is TGTGCCAGCACCCGTCAGACTAGCGGTGAGCAGTTCTTC.